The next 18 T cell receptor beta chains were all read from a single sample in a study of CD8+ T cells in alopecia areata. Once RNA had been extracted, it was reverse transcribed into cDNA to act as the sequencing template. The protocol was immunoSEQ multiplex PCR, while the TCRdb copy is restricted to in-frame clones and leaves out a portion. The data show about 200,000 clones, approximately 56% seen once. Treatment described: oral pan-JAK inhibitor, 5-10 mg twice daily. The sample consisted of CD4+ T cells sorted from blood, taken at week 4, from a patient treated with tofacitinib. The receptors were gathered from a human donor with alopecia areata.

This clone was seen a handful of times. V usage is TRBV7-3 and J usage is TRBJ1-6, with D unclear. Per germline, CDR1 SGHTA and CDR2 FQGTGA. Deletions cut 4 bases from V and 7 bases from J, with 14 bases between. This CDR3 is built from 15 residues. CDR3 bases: TGTGCCAGCAGCTCCACCCCAGGCAACAATTCACCCCTCCACTTT. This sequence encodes CASSSTPGNNSPLHF.

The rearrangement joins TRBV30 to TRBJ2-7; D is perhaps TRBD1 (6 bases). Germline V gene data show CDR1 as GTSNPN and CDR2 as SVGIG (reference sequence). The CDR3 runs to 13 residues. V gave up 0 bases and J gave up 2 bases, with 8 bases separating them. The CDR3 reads CAWSVKGAYEQYF. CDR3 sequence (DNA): TGTGCCTGGAGTGTAAAGGGGGCCTACGAGCAGTACTTC. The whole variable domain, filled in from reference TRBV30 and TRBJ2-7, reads SQTIHQWPATLVQPVGSPLSLECTVEGTSNPNLYWYRQAAGRGLQLLFYSVGIGQISSEVPQNLSASRPQDRQFILSSKKLLLSDSGFYLCAWSVKGAYEQYFGPGTRLTVT.

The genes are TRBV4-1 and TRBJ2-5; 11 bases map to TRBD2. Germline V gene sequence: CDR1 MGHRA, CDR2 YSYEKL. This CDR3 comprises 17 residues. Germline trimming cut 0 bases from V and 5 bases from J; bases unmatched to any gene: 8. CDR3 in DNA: TGCGCCAGCAGCCAAGAAGCGGTACTAGCGGGGGAGGAGACCCAGTACTTC. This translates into CASSQEAVLAGEETQYF.

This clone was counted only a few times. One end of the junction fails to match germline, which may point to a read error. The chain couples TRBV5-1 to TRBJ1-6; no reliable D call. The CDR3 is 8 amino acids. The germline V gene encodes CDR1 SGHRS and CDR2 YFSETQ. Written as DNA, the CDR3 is TGCGCCAGCAGCCCCGGCCCCTTT. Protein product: CASSPGPF.

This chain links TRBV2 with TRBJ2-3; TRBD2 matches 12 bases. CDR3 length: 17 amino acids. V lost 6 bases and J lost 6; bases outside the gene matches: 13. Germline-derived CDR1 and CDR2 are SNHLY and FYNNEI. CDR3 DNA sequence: TGTGCCAGCAGCGCAGAAGGACTAGCGGGGAACAGGGATACGCAGTATTTT. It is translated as CASSAEGLAGNRDTQYF.

The DNA for the CDR3 is TGCGCCAGCAGATGTATTGACGATCAGCCCCAGCATTTT. This sequence encodes CASRCIDDQPQHF. The chain carries TRBV23-1 and TRBJ1-5; no reliable D call. TRBV23-1 is reported as an ORF; its role is uncertain. The length of the CDR3 is 13 residues. V was clipped by 6 bases and J by 5 bases, with 11 bases between them.

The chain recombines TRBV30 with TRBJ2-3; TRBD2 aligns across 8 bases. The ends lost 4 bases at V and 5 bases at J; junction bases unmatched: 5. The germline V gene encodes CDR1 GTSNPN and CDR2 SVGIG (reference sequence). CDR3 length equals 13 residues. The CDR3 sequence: CAWNLAGGDTQYF. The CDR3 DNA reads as TGTGCCTGGAACCTGGCGGGGGGAGATACGCAGTATTTT.

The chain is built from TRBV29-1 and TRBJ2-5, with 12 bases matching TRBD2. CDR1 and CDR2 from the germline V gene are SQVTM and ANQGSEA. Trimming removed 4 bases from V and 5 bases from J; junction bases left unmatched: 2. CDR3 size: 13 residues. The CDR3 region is CSVATSGGETQYF. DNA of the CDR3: TGCAGCGTTGCAACTAGCGGGGGGGAGACCCAGTACTTC.

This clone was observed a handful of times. This chain's CDR3 is CSVGGQLIGYGYTF. CDR3 coding DNA: TGCAGCGTGGGGGGACAGCTTATCGGCTATGGCTACACCTTC. V usage is TRBV29-1 and J usage is TRBJ1-2; 7 bases fit TRBD1. The CDR3 totals 14 residues. Losses at the gene ends were 6 bases for V and 4 bases for J; bases not matched to a gene: 11. Germline CDR1 and CDR2: SQVTM and ANQGSEA.

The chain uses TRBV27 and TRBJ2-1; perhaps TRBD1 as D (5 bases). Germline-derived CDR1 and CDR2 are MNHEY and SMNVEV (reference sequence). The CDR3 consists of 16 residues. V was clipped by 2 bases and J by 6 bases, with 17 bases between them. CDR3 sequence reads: CASSLGAELEFNEQFF. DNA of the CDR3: TGTGCCAGCAGTTTAGGGGCTGAACTCGAGTTCAATGAGCAGTTCTTC.

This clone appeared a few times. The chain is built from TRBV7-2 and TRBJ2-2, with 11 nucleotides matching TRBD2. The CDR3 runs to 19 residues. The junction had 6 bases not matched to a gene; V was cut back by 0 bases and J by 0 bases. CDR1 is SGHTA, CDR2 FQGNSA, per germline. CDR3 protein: CASSLAVLAGAANTGELFF. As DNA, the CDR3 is TGTGCCAGCAGCTTAGCGGTACTAGCGGGGGCGGCGAACACCGGGGAGCTGTTTTTT.

The CDR3: CASTSFGTGGYTEAFF. CDR3 DNA: TGTGCCAGCACCTCCTTTGGCACCGGTGGGTACACTGAAGCTTTCTTT. The rearrangement joins TRBV28 to TRBJ1-1; no reliable D call. The germline V gene encodes CDR1 MDHEN and CDR2 SYDVKM. This CDR3 contains 16 residues. Trimming pared 7 bases from V and 3 bases from J, leaving 21 bases between.

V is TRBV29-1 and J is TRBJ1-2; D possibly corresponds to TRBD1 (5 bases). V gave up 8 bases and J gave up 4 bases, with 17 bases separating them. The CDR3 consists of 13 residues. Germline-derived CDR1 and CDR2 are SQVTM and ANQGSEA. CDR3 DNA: TGCAGCCCCAAAGGGGCAGGGACCTATGGCTACACCTTC. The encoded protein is CSPKGAGTYGYTF.

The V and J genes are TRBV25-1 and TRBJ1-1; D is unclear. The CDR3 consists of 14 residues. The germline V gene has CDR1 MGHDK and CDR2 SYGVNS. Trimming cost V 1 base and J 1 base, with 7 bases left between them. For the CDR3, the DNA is TGTGCCAGCAGTGAATTGGATAGGAACACTGAAGCTTTCTTT. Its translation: CASSELDRNTEAFF.

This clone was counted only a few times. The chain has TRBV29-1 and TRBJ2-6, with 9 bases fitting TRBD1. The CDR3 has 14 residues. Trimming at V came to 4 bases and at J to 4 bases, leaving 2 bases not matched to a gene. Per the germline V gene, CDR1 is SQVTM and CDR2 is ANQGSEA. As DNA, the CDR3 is TGCAGCGTTGGGGGACAGGGCGGGGCCAACGTCCTGACTTTC. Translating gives CSVGGQGGANVLTF.

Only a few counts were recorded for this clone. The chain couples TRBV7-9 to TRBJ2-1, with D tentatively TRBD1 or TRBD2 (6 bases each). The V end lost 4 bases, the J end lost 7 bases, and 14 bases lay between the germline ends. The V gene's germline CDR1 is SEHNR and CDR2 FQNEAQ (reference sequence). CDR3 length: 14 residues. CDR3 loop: CASSSSGADNEQFF. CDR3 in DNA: TGTGCCAGCAGCTCATCGGGGGCTGATAATGAGCAGTTCTTC.

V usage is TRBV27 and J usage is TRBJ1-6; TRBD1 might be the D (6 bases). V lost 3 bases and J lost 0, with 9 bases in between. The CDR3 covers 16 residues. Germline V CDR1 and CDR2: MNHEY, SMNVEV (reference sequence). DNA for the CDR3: TGTGCCAGCAGTTTGGGGGGCCTCTCCTATAATTCACCCCTCCACTTT. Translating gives CASSLGGLSYNSPLHF.

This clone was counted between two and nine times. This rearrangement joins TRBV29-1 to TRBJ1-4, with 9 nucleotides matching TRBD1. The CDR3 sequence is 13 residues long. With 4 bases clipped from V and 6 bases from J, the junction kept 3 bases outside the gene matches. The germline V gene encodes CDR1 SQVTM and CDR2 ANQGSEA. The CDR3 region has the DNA TGCAGCGTTGGGGACAGGGTCTATGAAAAACTGTTTTTT. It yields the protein CSVGDRVYEKLFF.